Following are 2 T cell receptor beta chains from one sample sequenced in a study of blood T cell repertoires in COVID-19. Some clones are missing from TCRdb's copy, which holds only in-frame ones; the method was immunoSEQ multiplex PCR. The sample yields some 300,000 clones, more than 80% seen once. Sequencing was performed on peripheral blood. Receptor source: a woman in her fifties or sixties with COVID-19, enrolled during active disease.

The CDR3 spells CASSPPSTDYNEQFF. The DNA of the CDR3 is TGTGCCAGCTCACCACCATCGACAGACTACAATGAGCAGTTCTTC. The rearrangement joins TRBV18 to TRBJ2-1; possible D gene TRBD1, 5 bases. From germline, CDR1 is KGHSH and CDR2 LQKENI. The CDR3 is 15 amino acids. Trimming shortened V by 0 bases and J by 3 bases, and 9 bases separated the two germline ends.

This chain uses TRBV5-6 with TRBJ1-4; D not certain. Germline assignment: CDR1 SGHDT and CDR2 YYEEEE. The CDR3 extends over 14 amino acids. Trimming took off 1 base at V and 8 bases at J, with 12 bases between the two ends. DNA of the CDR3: TGTGCCAGCAGCTTGAGTTGGGGAGAAGAAAAACTGTTTTTT. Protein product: CASSLSWGEEKLFF.